Sequencing of this T cell receptor beta chain was carried out in a study of blood T cell repertoires in COVID-19. Some clones are missing from TCRdb's copy, which holds only in-frame ones; the method was immunoSEQ multiplex PCR. The table lists 200,000 to 300,000 clones, 88% of them singletons. V dropped 5 bases and J dropped 7; count of bases not matched to a gene: 13. The V gene's germline CDR1 is SGHAT and CDR2 FQNNGV. The CDR3 is 17 amino acids. Sample: peripheral blood. This chain connects TRBV11-2 to TRBJ2-4; TRBD2 aligns across 11 bases. The sequence was collected from a young woman with acute or convalescent COVID-19. The CDR3 DNA reads TGTGCCAGCAGCACCGGACGGCGACTAGCGGGATTTAACATTCAGTACTTC. Translating it yields CASSTGRRLAGFNIQYF. The variable domain in full, with the rest retrieved from reference TRBV11-2 and TRBJ2-4, is EAGVAQSPRYKIIEKRQSVAFWCNPISGHATLYWYQQILGQGPKLLIQFQNNGVVDDSQLPKDRFSAERLKGVDSTLKIQPAKLEDSAVYLCASSTGRRLAGFNIQYFGAGTRLSVL.